This entry lists 25 T cell receptor beta chains sequenced from one sample in a study of T-cell memory formation after mild COVID-19. TCRdb reprocessed the 5' RACE reads via MiXCR and lists one record per CDR3 protein. The data hold roughly 450,000 distinct CDR3 sequences, with 15% to 20% observed a single time. The source material was PBMCs or a T cell subset sorted from them (not recorded which). These receptors all come from an adult woman who had mild COVID-19 (a few samples of this study predate the infection). Cell type and time point are not known.

The chain combines TRBV11-2 with TRBJ1-1; 8 nucleotides agree with TRBD1. The junction had 8 bases not matched to a gene; V was cut back by 4 bases and J by 4 bases. The CDR3 totals 15 residues. The germline gives CDR1 SGHAT, CDR2 FQNNGV. The CDR3 DNA reads TGTGCCAGCAGCTCAATAGACAGGGGTGGCACTGAAGCTTTCTTT. Its protein is CASSSIDRGGTEAFF.

The chain is built from TRBV27 and TRBJ2-7; D may be TRBD1 or TRBD2 (5 bases each). The V and J ends lost 6 bases and 2 bases respectively, with 17 bases between them. Germline lookup yields CDR1 MNHEY and CDR2 SMNVEV (reference sequence). CDR3 length: 15 amino acids. CDR3 in DNA: TGTGCCAGCAGCACCATGTTGGGGGTCCCCTACGAGCAGTACTTC. This encodes CASSTMLGVPYEQYF.

The V gene is TRBV5-1, the J gene TRBJ1-2; no definite D call. There are 11 residues in the CDR3. Trimming stripped 0 bases from V and 6 bases from J, with 3 bases between. Germline values: CDR1 SGHRS, CDR2 YFSETQ. In DNA, the CDR3 is TGCGCCAGCAGCTTGGGGCATGGCTACACCTTC. Its translation: CASSLGHGYTF.

V is TRBV19 and J is TRBJ2-3, with 9 bases that match TRBD2. Germline V gives CDR1 LNHDA, CDR2 SQIVND (reference sequence). The CDR3 consists of 15 residues. Trimming took 6 bases from V and 4 from J; bases not matched to a gene: 8. The CDR3 is CASSPQAGGPDTQYF. The DNA for the CDR3 is TGTGCCAGTAGCCCCCAAGCGGGGGGCCCAGATACGCAGTATTTT.

In its sample, this clonotype was seen once. This chain joins TRBV27 and TRBJ1-4; D call uncertain. Trimming took 1 base from V and 1 from J, leaving 7 bases between them. The CDR3 loop spans 15 amino acids. Germline V gives CDR1 MNHEY, CDR2 SMNVEV (reference sequence). The CDR3 loop reads CASSLYAETNEKLFF. The CDR3 DNA reads TGTGCCAGCAGTTTATATGCGGAAACTAATGAAAAACTGTTTTTT. Variable domain in full (rest from reference TRBV27 and TRBJ1-4): EAQVTQNPRYLITVTGKKLTVTCSQNMNHEYMSWYRQDPGLGLRQIYYSMNVEVTDKGDVPEGYKVSRKEKRNFPLILESPSPNQTSLYFCASSLYAETNEKLFFGSGTQLSVL.

At least ten counts were recorded for this clonotype. This rearrangement joins TRBV29-1 to TRBJ2-1; TRBD2 might be the D (6 bases). The CDR3 runs to 15 residues. Per germline, CDR1 SQVTM and CDR2 ANQGSEA. The germline V and J ends were trimmed by 0 bases and 7 bases, with 16 bases remaining between them. The chain's CDR3 is CSVEDLSGRMNEQFF. CDR3 coding DNA: TGCAGCGTTGAAGATCTGTCAGGGAGGATGAATGAGCAGTTCTTC.

The CDR3 loop is CSVAAAGGHNYGYTF. The CDR3 DNA reads TGCAGCGTCGCCGCTGCGGGGGGGCATAACTATGGCTACACCTTC. The chain is built from TRBV29-1 and TRBJ1-2, with D tentatively TRBD1 (6 bases). Germline values: CDR1 SQVTM, CDR2 ANQGSEA. This CDR3 comprises 15 residues. The V end lost 6 bases, the J end lost 1 base, and 18 bases lay between the germline ends. Full variable domain (rest looked up from reference TRBV29-1 and TRBJ1-2): SAVISQKPSRDICQRGTSLTIQCQVDSQVTMMFWYRQQPGQSLTLIATANQGSEATYESGFVIDKFPISRPNLTFSTLTVSNMSPEDSSIYLCSVAAAGGHNYGYTFGSGTRLTVV.

The V call is TRBV18, the J call TRBJ2-1; perhaps D is TRBD1 or TRBD2 (6 bases each). CDR1 and CDR2 (germline): KGHSH, LQKENI. V lost 1 base, J lost 4 bases, and 11 bases lay in between. The CDR3 runs 15 residues. The CDR3 bases are TGTGCCAGCTCACCACGTTCGGGGGCGTACAATGAGCAGTTCTTC. It encodes CASSPRSGAYNEQFF.

This clonotype was observed a few times. V usage is TRBV6-6 and J usage is TRBJ1-1, with 10 bases matching TRBD1. Germline loops: CDR1 MNHNY, CDR2 SVGAGI (reference sequence). CDR3 length: 15 amino acids. V lost 4 bases, J lost 2 bases, and 4 bases stayed unmatched. The CDR3 nucleotides read TGTGCCAGCAGTTCCAAGACAGGGGGCAACACTGAAGCTTTCTTT. It encodes CASSSKTGGNTEAFF.

The gene calls are TRBV5-1 and TRBJ1-2; D uncertain. The CDR3 sequence is 15 residues long. The V gene's germline CDR1 is SGHRS and CDR2 YFSETQ. V gave up 6 bases and J gave up 5 bases, with 20 bases separating them. CDR3 region: CASTLGGTQDYGYTF. Here the CDR3 DNA reads TGCGCCAGCACCCTGGGAGGTACGCAAGATTATGGCTACACCTTC.

This clonotype was observed a handful of times. In DNA, the CDR3 is TGTGCCAGCAGGGGACAGGATAGGAGAAATGGCTACACCTTC. This encodes CASRGQDRRNGYTF. This chain links TRBV25-1 with TRBJ1-2; 8 positions match TRBD1. With 6 bases clipped from V and 6 bases from J, the junction kept 9 bases outside the gene matches. From germline, CDR1 is MGHDK and CDR2 SYGVNS. The length of the CDR3 is 14 residues.

V gene TRBV7-6 combines with J gene TRBJ2-5, with D possibly TRBD2 on 5 matching bases. This CDR3 has 17 residues. V was cut by 4 bases and J by 0 bases, with 18 bases left in between. Germline values: CDR1 SGHVS, CDR2 FNYEAQ. CDR3 coding DNA: TGTGCCAGCAGCTCCGAGGTCGGGGAATGGTACCAAGAGACCCAGTACTTC. Translation gives CASSSEVGEWYQETQYF.

The chain links TRBV29-1 to TRBJ2-7; 7 bases are a match to TRBD2. This CDR3 has 13 amino acids. The V segment lost 5 bases and the J segment 6 bases; nucleotides outside the gene matches: 10. Germline-derived CDR1 and CDR2 are SQVTM and ANQGSEA. The CDR3 loop is CSVQRGLSSEQYF. The CDR3, as DNA: TGCAGCGTTCAGCGGGGACTAAGCAGCGAGCAGTACTTC.

The genes are TRBV6-5 and TRBJ2-7; weak D call: TRBD2 (7 bases). V was clipped by 0 bases and J by 2 bases, with 14 bases between them. This CDR3 is 16 amino acids long. Germline V gene sequence: CDR1 MNHEY, CDR2 SVGAGI. The DNA of the CDR3 is TGTGCCAGCAGTTACTCGGGAGGGGGGGCTACCTACGAGCAGTACTTC. It codes for CASSYSGGGATYEQYF.

This clonotype was seen more than once but under ten times. The chain employs TRBV5-1 and TRBJ1-1; 9 bases match TRBD1. Trimming at V came to 0 bases and at J to 3 bases, leaving 9 bases not matched to a gene. CDR3 length: 17 amino acids. CDR1 and CDR2 (germline): SGHRS, YFSETQ. The CDR3 DNA sequence: TGCGCCAGCAGCTTGGAGGGACAGGGAAGGATCGACACTGAAGCTTTCTTT. This codes for CASSLEGQGRIDTEAFF.

Written as DNA, the CDR3 is TGTGCCACCAGATCAGGGTTGGACGGGGACGAGCAGTACTTC. It translates to CATRSGLDGDEQYF. The V and J genes are TRBV24-1 and TRBJ2-7; D is perhaps TRBD1 or TRBD2 (5 bases each). The CDR3 is made up of 14 amino acids. In germline, CDR1 is KGHDR, CDR2 SFDVKD. The V gene lost 7 bases and the J gene lost 5 bases, with 17 bases spanning the gap.

This clonotype was seen repeatedly, ten times or more. This chain uses TRBV24-1 with TRBJ1-1; D is ambiguous. Trimming pared 4 bases from V and 8 bases from J, leaving 10 bases between. The V gene's germline CDR1 is KGHDR and CDR2 SFDVKD. The CDR3 is made up of 12 amino acids. The CDR3 region is CATSDHTGEAFF. For the CDR3, the DNA is TGTGCCACCAGTGACCACACCGGGGAAGCTTTCTTT.

This clonotype was seen more than once but under ten times. J is TRBJ2-1 and V is TRBV4-3, with 10 bases aligning to TRBD2. From germline, CDR1 is LGHNA and CDR2 YSLEER. The CDR3 is made up of 17 amino acids. J lost 5 bases, V lost 4 bases, and 11 bases had no gene match. In nucleotides, the CDR3 is TGCGCCAGCAGCCGAGCACCGGGACTAGCGTTCCACAATGAGCAGTTCTTC. It codes for CASSRAPGLAFHNEQFF.

In this sample, this clonotype turned up many times. The chain uses TRBV3-1 and TRBJ2-7, with D perhaps TRBD2 (6 bases). The CDR3 runs to 13 residues. Per germline, CDR1 LGHDT and CDR2 YNNKEL (reference sequence). Trimming left V 10 bases short and J 4 bases short, with 17 bases between. The DNA for the CDR3 is TGTGCCACCGGCTTTGCGGGGCGTTACGAGCAGTACTTC. The encoded protein is CATGFAGRYEQYF.

The table lists this clonotype with a few counts. The V and J genes are TRBV12-3 or TRBV12-4 and TRBJ2-2; possibly TRBD1 for D (5 bases). Trimming removed 3 bases from V and 5 bases from J, with 16 bases in between. This CDR3 comprises 16 residues. CDR3 nucleotide sequence: TGTGCCAGCAGTTTCCGGGCAGGGTCGTTGACCGGGGAGCTGTTTTTT. Amino acids: CASSFRAGSLTGELFF.

The chain employs TRBV7-9 and TRBJ1-2, with D hard to call. The CDR3 has 13 residues. V lost 4 bases and J 4 bases, leaving 10 bases between the germline ends. CDR1 SEHNR and CDR2 FQNEAQ come from the germline V gene (reference sequence). CDR3 sequence: CASSSTEPYGYTF. The CDR3 nucleotides are TGTGCCAGCAGCTCGACTGAACCCTATGGCTACACCTTC.

The genes are TRBV12-3 or TRBV12-4 and TRBJ2-3; 12 nucleotides agree with TRBD2. V lost 6 bases, J lost 0 bases, and 10 bases stayed unmatched. The CDR3 totals 18 residues. CDR3 DNA: TGTGCCAGCAGGGCCCGACTAGCGGGAGCCTTTAGCACAGATACGCAGTATTTT. This sequence encodes CASRARLAGAFSTDTQYF.

The rearrangement joins TRBV24-1 to TRBJ2-1, with D possibly matching TRBD2 (5 bases). The CDR3 is 15 amino acids. Germline values: CDR1 KGHDR, CDR2 SFDVKD. Trimming removed 4 bases at V and 0 bases at J, with 9 bases between. CDR3 in DNA: TGTGCCACCAGTGACGGCGGACTCTCCTACAATGAGCAGTTCTTC. This encodes CATSDGGLSYNEQFF.

This chain links TRBV7-9 with TRBJ1-1, with 10 positions matching TRBD1. V lost 5 bases to trimming and J lost 4 bases; unmatched junction nucleotides: 7. CDR3 length: 15 amino acids. The germline V gene encodes CDR1 SEHNR and CDR2 FQNEAQ (reference sequence). The CDR3 coding sequence is TGTGCCAGCAGCCCCGGGACAGGGGTTGGCACTGAAGCTTTCTTT. The encoded protein is CASSPGTGVGTEAFF.

A few counts support this clonotype. The CDR3 region has the DNA TGTGCCAGCAGTGACTCGAGGCAGCCAGATACGCAGTATTTT. The encoded protein is CASSDSRQPDTQYF. The genes are TRBV6-4 and TRBJ2-3; D is ambiguous. The CDR3 length is 14 residues. Germline V CDR1 and CDR2: MRHNA, SNTAGT. The V end was cut by 0 bases, the J end by 4 bases, with 8 bases between.